The following is a TCR beta chain sequence with its context. Its antigen is as yet unknown. The CDR3 extends over 15 amino acids. Germline V CDR1 and CDR2: LGHNA, YNFKEQ. The V gene end was trimmed by 7 bases and the J gene end by 2 bases; junction bases not matched to a gene: 9. These data come from a study of T cell responses to AZD1222 COVID-19 vaccine. Sequenced by immunoSEQ multiplex PCR; TCRdb stores in-frame clones only, minus some. The profile shows around 60,000 clones, approximately 85% of them singletons. Overall study results and limits: Most donors were white British and more were female, and clonal diversity was possibly underestimated. When two AZD1222 doses had been given, Spike-specific TCR breadth and depth rose.

This chain links TRBV4-2 with TRBJ2-7; 9 bases are a match to TRBD2. The specimen was peripheral blood, collected 28 days after the second AZD1222 dose. The source is an adult who received the AZD1222 COVID-19 vaccine. CDR3 bases: TGTGCCAGCAAAGGGGAGGAGCGGGGGGCCTACGAGCAGTACTTC. Its protein product is CASKGEERGAYEQYF.